These 30 T cell receptor beta chains came from one sample sequenced in a study of control samples from healthy donors and cancer patients. Clones were sequenced by immunoSEQ multiplex PCR, and TCRdb holds only the in-frame ones, with some missing. The sample holds under 150,000 clones, roughly 91% seen once. Input material: blood. Every receptor here comes from a woman between 65 and 79 years old in good health.

The rearrangement uses TRBV27 and TRBJ2-2; D is undetermined. Germline V gene lookup returns CDR1 MNHEY and CDR2 SMNVEV (reference sequence). There are 16 residues in the CDR3. V lost 3 bases and J lost 0, with 11 bases in between. The chain's CDR3 is CASSFPAASNTGELFF. CDR3 DNA: TGTGCCAGCAGTTTCCCGGCAGCTTCGAACACCGGGGAGCTGTTTTTT.

The chain combines TRBV10-3 with TRBJ1-2, with D uncertain. From germline, CDR1 is ENHRY and CDR2 SYGVKD. Trimming cost V 0 bases and J 4 bases, with 9 bases left between them. The CDR3 runs to 14 residues. The CDR3 DNA reads TGTGCCATCAGTGAGTCCGGAGAAACCTATGGCTACACCTTC. Amino acid sequence: CAISESGETYGYTF.

This clone has a single count. This chain joins TRBV18 and TRBJ2-7; D is ambiguous. The CDR3 totals 15 residues. V was pared by 1 base and J by 5 bases, with 15 bases between. Germline assignment: CDR1 KGHSH and CDR2 LQKENI. The CDR3 region is CASSPQGSGSHEQYF. In nucleotides, the CDR3 is TGTGCCAGCTCACCACAGGGCTCAGGATCGCACGAGCAGTACTTC.

The CDR3 protein is CASSQGVKAFF. CDR3 DNA: TGTGCCAGCAGCCAGGGAGTTAAAGCTTTCTTT. This chain connects TRBV14 to TRBJ1-1, with D uncertain. CDR1 and CDR2 (germline): SGHDN, FVKESK. The CDR3 contains 11 residues. Trimming shortened V by 3 bases and J by 9 bases, and 8 bases separated the two germline ends.

This clone has a handful of counts. The chain joins TRBV3-1 (or the pseudogene TRBV3-2) to TRBJ2-2; 12 bases fit TRBD2. The V segment lost 2 bases and the J segment 3 bases; nucleotides outside the gene matches: 4. Per germline, CDR1 LGHDT and CDR2 YNNKEL (reference sequence). This CDR3 has 17 residues. CDR3 sequence (DNA): TGTGCCAGCAGCCAAACTAGCGGGGGGCCCTACACCGGGGAGCTGTTTTTT. Translation gives CASSQTSGGPYTGELFF.

The rearrangement joins TRBV9 to TRBJ2-7; 8 bases match TRBD1. The germline V gene encodes CDR1 SGDLS and CDR2 YYNGEE. The trim removed 3 bases at V and 4 bases at J, leaving 9 bases unmatched. The CDR3 is 15 amino acids. The CDR3 loop is CASSETPGTGYEQYF. CDR3 DNA: TGTGCCAGCAGCGAAACCCCCGGGACAGGTTACGAGCAGTACTTC.

As for this clone: A junction boundary mismatches the germline segment, possibly from a read error. The chain joins TRBV9 to TRBJ2-3; no firm D call. Per the germline V gene, CDR1 is SGDLS and CDR2 is YYNGEE. The CDR3 runs 14 residues. CDR3 sequence reads: CASSVSPSTDTQCF. The CDR3 bases are TGTGCCAGCAGCGTATCCCCCAGCACAGATACGCAGTGTTTT.

The rearrangement uses TRBV5-1 and TRBJ2-5; either TRBD1 or TRBD2 may supply D (5 bases each). The CDR3 spans 14 residues. CDR1 is SGHRS and CDR2 is YFSETQ in the germline V gene. The germline V and J ends were trimmed by 0 bases and 4 bases, with 10 bases remaining between them. The CDR3 nucleotides are TGCGCCAGCAGCTTGGATATGAGGGGAGAGACCCAGTACTTC. Translated, it gives CASSLDMRGETQYF.

The chain employs TRBV27 and TRBJ2-7; perhaps TRBD1 as D (6 bases). This CDR3 is built from 15 residues. The V gene lost 6 bases and the J gene lost 3 bases, with 18 bases spanning the gap. Per the germline V gene, CDR1 is MNHEY and CDR2 is SMNVEV (reference sequence). The CDR3 bases are TGTGCCAGCAGCGTAGGGGGAGTGCGGATCTACGAGCAGTACTTC. Residues: CASSVGGVRIYEQYF.

As DNA, the CDR3 is TGTGCCAGCAGCTCTCCCCCCGGGGAGCTGTTTTTT. Amino acids: CASSSPPGELFF. The V and J genes are TRBV7-3 and TRBJ2-2; D ambiguous. Germline values: CDR1 SGHTA, CDR2 FQGTGA. CDR3 length equals 12 residues. Deletions cut 4 bases from V and 6 bases from J, with 6 bases between.

This clone was counted once. The chain recombines TRBV18 with TRBJ1-5; perhaps TRBD1 as D (5 bases). The CDR3 runs to 13 residues. The germline V gene encodes CDR1 KGHSH and CDR2 LQKENI. Between the trimmed V and J ends, which lost 3 bases and 4 bases, there was a span of 7 bases. CDR3 in amino acids: CASSPDKNQPQHF. The CDR3 DNA is TGTGCCAGCTCACCGGACAAGAATCAGCCCCAGCATTTT.

The chain joins TRBV7-2 to TRBJ1-2; D is ambiguous. Per the germline V gene, CDR1 is SGHTA and CDR2 is FQGNSA. V lost 2 bases to trimming and J lost 5 bases, with 6 bases between them. The CDR3 totals 12 residues. Written as DNA, the CDR3 is TGTGCCAGCAGCTTAAGGGAATATGGCTACACCTTC. Translated, it gives CASSLREYGYTF.

The rearrangement links TRBV11-2 to TRBJ1-1; 8 bases match TRBD1. In germline, CDR1 is SGHAT, CDR2 FQNNGV. The CDR3 totals 14 residues. V shed 0 bases, J shed 7 bases, and the junction held 4 bases outside the gene matches. The CDR3: CASSLDRGQGEAFF. In DNA, the CDR3 is TGTGCCAGCAGCTTAGATCGTGGACAGGGTGAAGCTTTCTTT.

The V and J genes are TRBV29-1 and TRBJ1-2; D unresolved. Germline V gene data show CDR1 as SQVTM and CDR2 as ANQGSEA. Trimming removed 4 bases from V and 3 bases from J, with 12 bases in between. The CDR3 runs to 13 residues. CDR3 DNA sequence: TGCAGCGTTGCAACCGGGTTGGACTATGGCTACACCTTC. Translation: CSVATGLDYGYTF.

The chain couples TRBV4-1 to TRBJ2-2; D is ambiguous. The CDR3 is 15 residues long. Between the trimmed V and J ends, which lost 0 bases and 5 bases, there was a span of 10 bases. CDR1 is MGHRA, CDR2 YSYEKL, per germline. The CDR3 coding sequence is TGCGCCAGCAGCCAAGATTTGGCGCTAACCGGGGAGCTGTTTTTT. It encodes CASSQDLALTGELFF.

The chain combines TRBV7-2 with TRBJ1-1; D gene unclear. The CDR3 runs 13 residues. Germline V gives CDR1 SGHTA, CDR2 FQGNSA. V dropped 1 base and J dropped 4 bases, with 7 bases sitting between them. The CDR3 DNA follows: TGTGCCAGCAGCTTAGAGTCCTTCACTGAAGCTTTCTTT. This encodes CASSLESFTEAFF.

This chain connects TRBV6-4 to TRBJ2-7; 8 nucleotides line up with TRBD1. V gave up 6 bases and J gave up 3 bases; unmatched junction bases: 7. Germline lookup yields CDR1 MRHNA and CDR2 SNTAGT. This CDR3 has 14 residues. The CDR3 is CASSQDRGHYEQYF. DNA for the CDR3: TGTGCCAGCAGCCAAGACAGGGGCCACTACGAGCAGTACTTC.

The gene calls are TRBV19 and TRBJ2-7; a possible D gene is TRBD2 (5 bases). Trimming left V 5 bases short and J 2 bases short, with 13 bases between. The CDR3 sequence is 14 residues long. CDR1 LNHDA and CDR2 SQIVND come from the germline V gene (reference sequence). CDR3 sequence (DNA): TGTGCCAGTAGTTTCTCGGGGTTTCCCTACGAGCAGTACTTC. Its translation: CASSFSGFPYEQYF.

The J gene is TRBJ1-6, the V gene TRBV6-5, with D possibly TRBD1 on 6 matching bases. Deletions cut 6 bases from V and 7 bases from J, with 10 bases between. Germline values: CDR1 MNHEY, CDR2 SVGAGI. This CDR3 region has 13 residues. CDR3 coding DNA: TGTGCCAGCAGCACAGGGCTGAATTCACCCCTCCACTTT. This codes for CASSTGLNSPLHF.

The CDR3 nucleotides read TGTGCCAGCAGTGACCCCGGGGGGGGACAGGGCCCTTCACCCCTCCACTTT. It codes for CASSDPGGGQGPSPLHF. V is TRBV6-4 and J is TRBJ1-6, with TRBD1 matching 9 bases. The CDR3 contains 17 residues. Trimming cost V 2 bases and J 9 bases; bases outside gene matches: 11. CDR1 and CDR2 from the germline V gene are MRHNA and SNTAGT.

The V call is TRBV19, the J call TRBJ1-5, with D unresolved. The CDR3 sequence is 13 residues long. Germline V CDR1 and CDR2: LNHDA, SQIVND (reference sequence). The V end lost 8 bases, the J end lost 0 bases, and 8 bases lay between the germline ends. DNA for the CDR3: TGTGCCAGTGCCACATATAGCAATCAGCCCCAGCATTTT. Translating gives CASATYSNQPQHF.

The CDR3 protein is CASTPRDLTYGYTF. CDR3 in DNA: TGTGCCAGCACCCCCCGGGATCTAACATATGGCTACACCTTC. This chain joins TRBV6-5 and TRBJ1-2; D unclear. The ends were cut back, 7 bases at V and 5 bases at J, with 17 bases in the middle. Germline CDR1 is MNHEY and CDR2 is SVGAGI. This CDR3 has 14 residues.

There are a few counts of this clone. This chain links TRBV6-5 with TRBJ1-1; tentatively, D is TRBD1 (5 bases). This CDR3 spans 11 amino acids. Germline CDR1 MNHEY, CDR2 SVGAGI. The ends were cut back, 4 bases at V and 7 bases at J, with 7 bases in the middle. The CDR3 region has the DNA TGTGCCAGCAGTTCAGGGAGTGAAGCTTTCTTT. This sequence encodes CASSSGSEAFF.

This clone was observed a few times. This chain links TRBV4-3 with TRBJ2-6, with D maybe TRBD1 (6 bases). Germline V gene sequence: CDR1 LGHNA, CDR2 YSLEER. The CDR3 has 17 residues. With 3 bases removed from V and 0 bases from J, the gap between germline ends came to 12 bases. This chain's CDR3 is CASSQGDTGSGANVLTF. In DNA form, the CDR3 reads TGCGCCAGCAGCCAGGGGGACACCGGCTCTGGGGCCAACGTCCTGACTTTC.

The chain combines TRBV7-2 with TRBJ2-7; 10 bases map to TRBD1. The germline gives CDR1 SGHTA, CDR2 FQGNSA. There are 15 residues in the CDR3. V was pared by 1 base and J by 5 bases, with 5 bases of the junction left unmatched. The CDR3 DNA reads as TGTGCCAGCAGCTTAGGGGGACAGGGGTTCAACGAGCAGTACTTC. Translation: CASSLGGQGFNEQYF.

The chain couples TRBV5-5 to TRBJ1-5; D is possibly TRBD1 (6 bases). The CDR3 runs to 14 residues. V shed 0 bases and J shed 5 bases, with 9 bases lying between them. In germline, CDR1 is SGHKS, CDR2 YYEKEE (reference sequence). The CDR3 is CASSLVGGDQPQHF. The CDR3, as DNA: TGTGCCAGCAGCTTGGTAGGGGGAGATCAGCCCCAGCATTTT.

This chain links TRBV5-4 with TRBJ2-5; TRBD1 is a possible D gene (7 bases). The CDR3 covers 14 residues. Germline CDR1 and CDR2: SGHNT and YYREEE (reference sequence). Trimming took off 1 base at V and 5 bases at J, with 12 bases between the two ends. CDR3 nucleotides: TGTGCCAGCAGCTTGTACAGGGGAGGCGAGACCCAGTACTTC. Its translation is CASSLYRGGETQYF.

The genes are TRBV5-1 and TRBJ2-2, with D perhaps TRBD1 (6 bases). V lost 4 bases, J lost 6 bases, and 16 bases lay in between. This CDR3 spans 15 amino acids. Germline V CDR1 and CDR2: SGHRS, YFSETQ. The CDR3 loop reads CASSTQIQGPGELFF. CDR3 coding DNA: TGCGCCAGCAGCACCCAAATACAGGGCCCCGGGGAGCTGTTTTTT.

J is TRBJ1-5 and V is TRBV7-9; D gene ambiguous. CDR1 SEHNR and CDR2 FQNEAQ come from the germline V gene (reference sequence). The CDR3 loop spans 12 amino acids. V was trimmed by 1 base and J by 8 bases, leaving 6 bases between them. CDR3 nucleotides: TGTGCCAGCAGCTTAGATTTTGAGCCCCAGCATTTT. Its translation: CASSLDFEPQHF.

The genes are TRBV18 and TRBJ1-2; 8 bases agree with TRBD1. The length of the CDR3 is 15 residues. The ends lost 6 bases at V and 13 bases at J; junction bases unmatched: 19. Germline V gives CDR1 KGHSH, CDR2 LQKENI. This chain's CDR3 is CASSTSGQGSAAATF. The CDR3 bases are TGTGCCAGCTCTACCTCCGGACAGGGCTCTGCAGCGGCCACCTTC.